The source of this T cell receptor (beta chain) is a study of T cells in localized non-small cell lung cancer (dated by TCRdb to the early 2020s). Notes on the research overall: The study analyzed T cell repertoires of hundreds of early-stage NSCLC patients, comparing tumors and uninvolved tumor-adjacent lungs. The mean age of the NSCLC patients was roughly 70 years, with roughly 120 men and 100 to 110 women. All 240 or so NSCLC patients in the cohort were treatment-naive and had localized lung tumors that were resected. Here is what the overall study found, with its caveats: Because of the exploratory design, TCR variables were selected using unadjusted p-values without false-discovery rate correction. Longer overall survival was associated with higher T cell density in blood, whereas shorter survival was associated with higher clonality in adjacent lung. The highest T cell clonality was observed in uninvolved tumor-adjacent lung, where clonality exceeded that of tumor, suggesting that antigenic responses were more focused in uninvolved tumor-adjacent lung. A median of around 62 of the top 100 tumor clones turned up in the paired uninvolved adjacent lung, and 25 to 35 of those clones also ranked among the top 100 of that same adjacent lung. Because multi-region tumor sequencing was not performed, intratumor heterogeneity could not be ruled out.

At diagnosis, tumor, uninvolved tumor-adjacent lung and peripheral blood were collected and then preserved as a mix of FFPE and fresh-frozen material. Blood samples were analyzed as peripheral blood mononuclear cells for TCR repertoire profiling. Comments on this clone: The antigen it binds to is not known. Base qualities were left out, and no much larger clone turns up one base away.

The germline ends are 13 bases apart after V is trimmed by 6 bases and J by 4 bases. The germline V gene gives CDR1 as MNHEY and CDR2 as SVGAGI. From the cysteine up to the phenylalanine, the CDR3 has a length of 13 residues. Only the CDR3 region is kept as DNA, spanning 39 bases read in frame from base 1. TCR beta CDR3 regions were sequenced from DNA using the immunoSEQ Assay. Under the source paper's analysis protocol: To compute T cell density, TCR beta template counts were normalized to usable DNA, which was estimated by amplifying housekeeping genes. Richness was estimated with the preseqR package, extrapolating to 400,000 templates for PBMC samples and 120,000 templates for tissue samples. Clonality was defined as one minus Pielou's evenness. Tissue-enriched TCRs were identified by differential abundance testing using productive amino-acid clonotypes, minimum total count 5 and alpha 0.1. The Jaccard Index and the Morisita Overlap Index were used to quantify repertoire overlap between compartments. GLIPH grouped TCR beta CDR3s together with public tetramer-defined viral CDR3s, and a viral motif had to include at least three viral sequences and show V-gene enrichment. TCRdb limited this immuneACCESS table to in-frame rearrangements with V and J called. A share of clones is missing; checked studies link under half to unresolved V genes, and the rest is unexplained. D and trimming were read from the DNA, whereas the V and J calls and clone size are those reported in that table. The table for this sample lists around 36,000 clones; 81% of them were counted only once. The ten largest clones represent under 8% of the sample.

This sequence originates from a male donor older than 55 with stage II lung adenocarcinoma. Recombination joined TRBV6-5 with TRBJ2-7; 5 matching bases give a weak D call of TRBD1. The specimen was peripheral blood mononuclear cells, collected before any cancer treatment. The bases are TGTGCCAGCAGCCTAAGCGACAGTTACGAGCAGTACTTC. The translation is CASSLSDSYEQYF.